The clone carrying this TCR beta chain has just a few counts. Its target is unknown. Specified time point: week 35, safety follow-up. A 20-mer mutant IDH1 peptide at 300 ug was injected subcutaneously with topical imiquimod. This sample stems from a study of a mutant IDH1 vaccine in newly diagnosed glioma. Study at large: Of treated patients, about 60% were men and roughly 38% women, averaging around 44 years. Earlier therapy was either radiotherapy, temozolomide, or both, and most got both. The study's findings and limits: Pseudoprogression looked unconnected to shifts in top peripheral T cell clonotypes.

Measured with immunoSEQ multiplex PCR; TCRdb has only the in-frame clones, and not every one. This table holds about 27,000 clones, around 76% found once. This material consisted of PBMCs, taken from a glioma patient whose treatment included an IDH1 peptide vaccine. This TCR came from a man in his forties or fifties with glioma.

CDR3 DNA: TGCGCCAGCAGCCACGCCGGGACTAGGGCTGGCGAGCAGTACTTC. Its protein product is CASSHAGTRAGEQYF. This chain joins TRBV10-1 and TRBJ2-7; 8 bases line up with TRBD2. Germline CDR1 is WNHNN and CDR2 is SYGVQD (reference sequence). J lost 6 bases, V lost 6 bases, and 13 bases had no gene match. The CDR3 consists of 15 residues.